This TCR beta chain was captured by sequencing in a study of blood T cell repertoires in COVID-19. Study information: Samples of COVID-19 (acute and convalescent) were obtained from the United States, Italy and Spain. PBMCs, B-cell-depleted T cells, or T cells were the source of the cDNA or gDNA that made up the material.

This CDR3 has 15 amino acids. Trimming removed 2 bases from V and 2 bases from J; junction bases left unmatched: 0. CDR1 and CDR2 (germline): KGHSH, LQKENI. In the original processing: Scientists estimated how many nucleated cells there were by amplifying reference gene primers. The method was immunoSEQ multiplex PCR; TCRdb's version includes in-frame clones alone and lacks a portion of them. The DNA was the basis for D and trimming; V, J and clone size are from that table. The repertoire includes roughly 59,000 clones, about 80% of them detected once, and around 3.4% sits in the top ten. The clonotype comes from a woman aged 80 or over with acute or convalescent COVID-19. The sequencing sample was made of peripheral blood. The V gene is TRBV18, the J gene TRBJ1-4; 9 positions match TRBD1. Written as DNA, the CDR3 is TGTGCCAGCTCACCAGGACAGGGGACTAATGAAAAACTGTTTTTT. Its protein product is CASSPGQGTNEKLFF. Variable domain in full (rest from reference TRBV18 and TRBJ1-4): NAGVMQNPRHLVRRRGQEARLRCSPMKGHSHVYWYRQLPEEGLKFMVYLQKENIIDESGMPKERFSAEFPKEGPSILRIQQVVRGDSAAYFCASSPGQGTNEKLFFGSGTQLSVL.